The source of this T cell receptor (beta chain) is a study of OX40 agonist ivuxolimab in advanced cancers. Study information: Patients assigned to dose escalation were diagnosed with hepatocellular carcinoma, melanoma, renal cell or head and neck cancer.

The CDR3 runs to 14 residues. Germline CDR1 reads MNHNS; CDR2 reads SASEGT. Trimming took 7 bases from V and 2 from J, leaving 14 bases between them. Method: immunoSEQ multiplex PCR; TCRdb's copy keeps in-frame clones and lacks some. The profile covers some 60,000 clones, with under 85% appearing a single time and under 6% taken by the ten largest. This TCR was sampled from an adult with an advanced solid tumor such as melanoma, head and neck, liver or kidney cancer. V and J are TRBV6-1 and TRBJ2-5, with D tentatively TRBD2 (6 bases). Sequenced here: CD4+ or CD8+ T cells sorted from blood, sampled in a trial of the OX40 agonist ivuxolimab. The CDR3 nucleotides read TGTGCCAGCACGATTGGTAGCGGTCAAGAGACCCAGTACTTC. Protein sequence: CASTIGSGQETQYF.